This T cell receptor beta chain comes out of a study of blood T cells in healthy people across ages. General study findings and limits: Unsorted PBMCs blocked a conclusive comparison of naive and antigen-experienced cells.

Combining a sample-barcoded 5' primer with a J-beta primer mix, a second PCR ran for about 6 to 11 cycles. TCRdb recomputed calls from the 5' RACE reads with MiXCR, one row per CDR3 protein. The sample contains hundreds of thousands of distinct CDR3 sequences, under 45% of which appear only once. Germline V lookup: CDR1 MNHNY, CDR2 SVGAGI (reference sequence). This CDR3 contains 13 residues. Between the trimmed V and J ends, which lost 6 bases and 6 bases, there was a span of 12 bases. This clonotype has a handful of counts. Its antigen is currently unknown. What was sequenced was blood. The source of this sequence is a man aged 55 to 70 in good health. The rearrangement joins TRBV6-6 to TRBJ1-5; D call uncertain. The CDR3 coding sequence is TGTGCCAGCAGCCCGCGGGTTGGTCAGCCCCAGCATTTT. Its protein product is CASSPRVGQPQHF.